This TCR beta chain is drawn from a study of T and B cells in COVID-19 patients. In the study overall: Median age was approximately 35 years in the recovered cohort and 67 years in the active-infection cohort.

This clonotype came up a few times. TRB rearrangements were amplified by multiplex PCR with BIOMED2 TRB-A/B primers. One entry per CDR3 protein results from TCRdb running MiXCR on the multiplex PCR reads. Here the sample spans roughly 4,600 distinct CDR3 sequences, 21% being singletons. The CDR3 is 13 amino acids. Germline V gene data show CDR1 as SGHRS and CDR2 as YFSETQ. V was clipped by 1 base and J by 9 bases, with 14 bases between them. From blood, about 240-550 ng of genomic DNA served as TRB template. Sequencing was done on a sample of blood. The clonotype originates from a human donor with active COVID-19. The V and J genes are TRBV5-1 and TRBJ2-7, with D unresolved. This chain's CDR3 is CASSLPQNTAQYF. The CDR3 region has the DNA TGCGCCAGCAGCTTGCCCCAGAATACGGCGCAGTACTTC.